This T cell receptor beta chain was found in a study of a mutant IDH1 vaccine in newly diagnosed glioma. Study-level information: Week 35 held visit V12, while week 47 held visit V13.

Deletions cut 2 bases from V and 8 bases from J, with 10 bases between. The CDR3 consists of 13 residues. From germline, CDR1 is SEHNR and CDR2 FQNEAQ (reference sequence). Noted time point: week 35, safety follow-up. The investigators gave 300 ug of mutant IDH1 20-mer peptide in each vaccine dose, together with topical imiquimod. This clone has more than one count but fewer than ten. No antigen is known for it. Generated by immunoSEQ multiplex PCR, the TCRdb table keeps only in-frame clones and is missing some. The sample has 50,000 to 70,000 clones, around 85% seen once. The chain recombines TRBV7-9 with TRBJ2-1; perhaps TRBD1 as D (6 bases). The clonotype comes from a man in his forties with glioma. The sequences come from PBMCs, collected from a glioma patient whose treatment included an IDH1 peptide vaccine. The CDR3 bases are TGTGCCAGCAGCTTACCCCAGGGGTATGAGCAGTTCTTC. Its translation is CASSLPQGYEQFF.